Given below is one T cell receptor (beta chain) in context. The antigen remains unidentified. A single record per CDR3 protein comes from TCRdb applying MiXCR to the 5' RACE reads. This sample has hundreds of thousands of distinct CDR3 sequences, with around 27% found just once. This sample stems from a study of T-cell memory formation after mild COVID-19. Whole-study context: Largely, the TCR clusters proved donor specific. Study outcomes and limitations: Those CD4+ clones that contracted were mainly in CM and EM (CD8+ ones in EMRA).

The CDR3 loop spans 14 amino acids. Trimming removed 0 bases from V and 3 bases from J, with 8 bases in between. Germline V gene sequence: CDR1 LNHNV, CDR2 YYDKDF (reference sequence). The chain has TRBV15 and TRBJ2-5; D possibly corresponds to TRBD2 (5 bases). The TCR comes from an adult woman who had mild COVID-19 (a few samples of this study predate the infection). Cell type and time point are not known. Sample: PBMCs or a T cell subset sorted from them (not recorded which). CDR3 sequence reads: CATSRDPGEETQYF. The CDR3 bases are TGTGCCACCAGCAGAGATCCCGGGGAAGAGACCCAGTACTTC.